These 19 T cell receptor beta chains originate from one sample sequenced in a study of response to subunit inactivated influenza vaccine. TCRdb itself ran the RT-PCR reads through MiXCR, one entry per CDR3 protein. The sample lists 500,000 or so distinct CDR3 sequences; 16% were seen once. This specimen was CD4+ T cells sorted from PBMCs, taken about 24 months after vaccination. The origin of the receptors is a man in his fifties or sixties who received an inactivated influenza vaccine.

The chain has TRBV6-1 and TRBJ2-2; 10 nucleotides agree with TRBD1. J lost 5 bases, V lost 6 bases, and 6 bases had no gene match. Per the germline V gene, CDR1 is MNHNS and CDR2 is SASEGT. The CDR3 runs to 15 residues. CDR3 in DNA: TGTGCCAGCAGCCGGGACAGGGGTAAAACCGGGGAGCTGTTTTTT. Its protein product is CASSRDRGKTGELFF.

This chain uses TRBV9 with TRBJ1-5; the D gene is possibly TRBD1 (5 bases). V shed 2 bases and J shed 1 base, with 10 bases lying between them. In germline, CDR1 is SGDLS, CDR2 YYNGEE. This CDR3 comprises 15 residues. The CDR3 here is CASSVGATSNQPQHF. The CDR3 DNA reads TGTGCCAGCAGCGTCGGGGCGACGAGCAATCAGCCCCAGCATTTT.

This chain connects TRBV29-1 to TRBJ2-3; no clear D gene. The CDR3 is made up of 11 amino acids. Germline V lookup: CDR1 SQVTM, CDR2 ANQGSEA. Trimming removed 7 bases from V and 6 bases from J, with 11 bases in between. The CDR3 region has the DNA TGCAGCGCCAAACATACGGATACGCAGTATTTT. Its protein product is CSAKHTDTQYF.

The chain is built from TRBV5-1 and TRBJ1-4; D remains unclear. The CDR3 consists of 16 residues. Trimming pared 3 bases from V and 1 base from J, leaving 13 bases between. CDR1 SGHRS and CDR2 YFSETQ come from the germline V gene. CDR3 DNA sequence: TGCGCCAGCAGCTGGTCCACAAGCGGAACTAATGAAAAACTGTTTTTT. Amino acid sequence: CASSWSTSGTNEKLFF.

This clonotype was detected many times. The chain combines TRBV20-1 with TRBJ2-7; a weak D match, TRBD1 (5 bases). This CDR3 spans 14 amino acids. The V gene's germline CDR1 is DFQATT and CDR2 SNEGSKA (reference sequence). The V end was cut by 6 bases, the J end by 2 bases, with 17 bases between. The CDR3 DNA follows: TGCAGTGCCGTAAAACAGGTACCCACCTACGAGCAGTACTTC. The encoded protein is CSAVKQVPTYEQYF.

This clonotype was observed a few times. The rearrangement joins TRBV4-3 to TRBJ1-2; no clear D. The CDR3 has 15 residues. Germline V gene sequence: CDR1 LGHNA, CDR2 YSLEER. The V gene lost 0 bases and the J gene lost 2 bases, with 10 bases spanning the gap. The CDR3 region is CASSQDAEPNYGYTF. In DNA form, the CDR3 reads TGCGCCAGCAGCCAAGATGCGGAACCGAACTATGGCTACACCTTC.

This clonotype showed up many times. The rearrangement joins TRBV12-3 or TRBV12-4 to TRBJ2-1; D gene ambiguous. This CDR3 contains 12 residues. V gave up 4 bases and J gave up 9 bases, with 10 bases separating them. As DNA, the CDR3 is TGTGCCAGCAGTTCTGATTCGAGTGAGCAGTTCTTC. This gives the protein CASSSDSSEQFF.

The chain is built from TRBV2 and TRBJ2-1; D gene ambiguous. This CDR3 contains 12 residues. V shed 5 bases and J shed 8 bases, with 10 bases lying between them. The germline V gene has CDR1 SNHLY and CDR2 FYNNEI. The DNA for the CDR3 is TGTGCCAGCAGTTTGCAATTCCATGAGCAGTTCTTC. This sequence encodes CASSLQFHEQFF.

V is TRBV25-1 and J is TRBJ2-7, with 10 bases matching TRBD2. Germline V gives CDR1 MGHDK, CDR2 SYGVNS. Unmatched junction bases numbered 2, after V lost 7 bases and J lost 2 bases. This CDR3 has 13 residues. CDR3 in DNA: TGTGCCAGCACCAGCGGGGGGGCCTACGAGCAGTACTTC. This codes for CASTSGGAYEQYF.

Many counts were recorded for this clonotype. The gene calls are TRBV24-1 and TRBJ2-5; 8 nucleotides match TRBD1. The CDR3 has 15 residues. The V and J ends lost 1 base and 5 bases, in that order; junction bases with no gene match: 5. Germline-derived CDR1 and CDR2 are KGHDR and SFDVKD. CDR3 in amino acids: CATSDLTGGTETQYF. The CDR3 region has the DNA TGTGCCACCAGTGATTTAACAGGGGGTACGGAGACCCAGTACTTC.

The sample holds a few counts of this clonotype. The J gene is TRBJ2-5, the V gene TRBV15, with 9 bases identical to TRBD1. After removal of 5 bases from V and 4 bases from J, the junction contained 5 bases not matched to a gene. Germline values: CDR1 LNHNV, CDR2 YYDKDF (reference sequence). CDR3 length equals 14 residues. CDR3 amino acids: CATSGPGQGETQYF. The CDR3 region has the DNA TGTGCCACCAGCGGACCGGGACAGGGAGAGACCCAGTACTTC.

The chain employs TRBV20-1 and TRBJ2-3; D is undetermined. Germline assignment: CDR1 DFQATT and CDR2 SNEGSKA (reference sequence). This CDR3 contains 12 residues. Trimming pared 5 bases from V and 1 base from J, leaving 7 bases between. The CDR3 sequence: CSAGLGTDTQYF. CDR3 in DNA: TGCAGTGCTGGGCTCGGCACAGATACGCAGTATTTT.

This clonotype was detected a few times. The chain recombines TRBV7-9 with TRBJ2-1; the match to TRBD2 covers 11 bases. This CDR3 is 15 amino acids long. Per the germline V gene, CDR1 is SEHNR and CDR2 is FQNEAQ (reference sequence). V shed 7 bases and J 8 bases; nucleotides not matched to a gene: 10. In DNA form, the CDR3 reads TGTGCCAGCATCGAGAGACTAGCGGGGTGGGATGAGCAGTTCTTC. Protein: CASIERLAGWDEQFF.

J is TRBJ2-6 and V is TRBV20-1; D uncertain. The CDR3 has 18 residues. V lost 0 bases, J lost 0 bases, and 15 bases lay in between. Germline values: CDR1 DFQATT, CDR2 SNEGSKA (reference sequence). This CDR3 reads CSARDLPPRHSGANVLTF. CDR3 DNA sequence: TGCAGTGCTAGAGATCTTCCACCTAGGCACTCTGGGGCCAACGTCCTGACTTTC.

This chain joins TRBV7-3 and TRBJ2-3; D is perhaps TRBD1 (6 bases). Trimming left V 5 bases short and J 6 bases short, with 15 bases between. The germline CDR1 and CDR2 sequences are SGHTA and FQGTGA. This CDR3 has 14 residues. The DNA for the CDR3 is TGTGCCAGCAGCCCAACAGGGCAGTGGGATACGCAGTATTTT. As protein: CASSPTGQWDTQYF.

At least ten counts were recorded for this clonotype. The rearrangement uses TRBV29-1 and TRBJ2-7; D unclear. CDR1 is SQVTM, CDR2 ANQGSEA, per germline. Trimming took 4 bases from V and 6 from J, leaving 16 bases between them. The CDR3 runs 13 residues. CDR3 nucleotides: TGCAGCGTTGGGTCAGGACCTTCAGGCGAGCAGTACTTC. Translating gives CSVGSGPSGEQYF.

In its sample, this clonotype was seen a few times. The V and J genes are TRBV10-3 and TRBJ2-7; tentatively, D is TRBD1 (5 bases). Trimming shortened V by 3 bases and J by 5 bases, and 14 bases separated the two germline ends. The germline CDR1 and CDR2 sequences are ENHRY and SYGVKD. The CDR3 has 14 residues. The CDR3 DNA sequence: TGTGCCATCAGTGATAGGAAGGGGCGCGACGAGCAGTACTTC. The encoded protein is CAISDRKGRDEQYF.

This chain joins TRBV7-8 and TRBJ1-1; no firm D call. Germline CDR1 is SGHVS and CDR2 is FQNEAQ. V shed 3 bases and J shed 1 base, with 6 bases lying between them. The CDR3 has 13 amino acids. As DNA, the CDR3 is TGTGCCAGCAGCTTCTTACAGAACACTGAAGCTTTCTTT. This translates into CASSFLQNTEAFF.

This clonotype was observed a few times. This chain uses TRBV7-2 with TRBJ1-3, with no clear D. The CDR3 contains 15 residues. The V gene's germline CDR1 is SGHTA and CDR2 FQGNSA. V lost 5 bases and J lost 2, with 13 bases in between. DNA of the CDR3: TGTGCCAGCAGCCCCAGGTTGGGCACTGGAAACACCATATATTTT. Translating it yields CASSPRLGTGNTIYF.